The rows below give T cell receptor beta chains drawn from one sample of a study of cytomegalovirus exposure and HLA in healthy donors. Profiling relied on immunoSEQ multiplex PCR, and the TCRdb table lists in-frame clones only, not all of them. Of some 150,000 clones listed, about 76% are singletons. Input material: PBMCs. The receptors shown here come from a man aged 18 to 30 in good health and CMV-seronegative. CDR3s include the opening cysteine and the closing phenylalanine or tryptophan. The order of the fields is clone size, D gene, V gene, J gene, CDR3 DNA, CDR3 protein. A D gene is named only where the DNA matches it firmly. Clone size is given for some rows only: seen once, a few or many times, or a class if the clone is expanded.

clone_size: -
d_call: -
v_call: TRBV19
j_call: TRBJ2-3
cdr3_nt: TGTGCCAGTACAGCACTTGGGGCAGGCCCCGATACGCAGTATTTT
cdr3_aa: CASTALGAGPDTQYF

clone_size: -
d_call: -
v_call: TRBV7-3
j_call: TRBJ2-5
cdr3_nt: TGTGCCAGCAGCCTCCGGGGAAGCGGGACACAAGAGACCCAGTACTTC
cdr3_aa: CASSLRGSGTQETQYF

clone_size: -
d_call: TRBD1
v_call: TRBV10-3
j_call: TRBJ2-3
cdr3_nt: TGTGCCATCAGTGGGGGACAGGGGGCTAGCACAGATACGCAGTATTTT
cdr3_aa: CAISGGQGASTDTQYF

clone_size: -
d_call: -
v_call: TRBV7-9
j_call: TRBJ2-7
cdr3_nt: TGTGCCAGCAGCTTGAGGGACTCGCGGGACGAGCAGTACTTC
cdr3_aa: CASSLRDSRDEQYF

clone_size: -
d_call: -
v_call: TRBV7-9
j_call: TRBJ2-5
cdr3_nt: TGTGCCAGCAGCTTAGCGGAATCAGGTTCTTGGACCCAGTACTTC
cdr3_aa: CASSLAESGSWTQYF

clone_size: -
d_call: -
v_call: TRBV28
j_call: TRBJ2-7
cdr3_nt: TGTGCCAGCAGTTTAAGCCCAGGGAGGTCCTACGAGCAGTACTTC
cdr3_aa: CASSLSPGRSYEQYF

clone_size: few
d_call: TRBD2
v_call: TRBV5-1
j_call: TRBJ2-3
cdr3_nt: TGCGCCAGCAGCCTGACTAGCGGTAGCACAGATACGCAGTATTTT
cdr3_aa: CASSLTSGSTDTQYF

clone_size: -
d_call: -
v_call: TRBV5-6
j_call: TRBJ2-6
cdr3_nt: TGTGCCAGCAGCCTAGGCTCTGGGGCCAACGTCCTGACTTTC
cdr3_aa: CASSLGSGANVLTF

clone_size: -
d_call: -
v_call: TRBV12-5
j_call: TRBJ2-1
cdr3_nt: TGTGCTAGTGCCGACATGTGGGGAGTATCCTACAATGAGCAGTTCTTC
cdr3_aa: CASADMWGVSYNEQFF

clone_size: few
d_call: -
v_call: TRBV5-4
j_call: TRBJ1-1
cdr3_nt: TGTGCCAGCAGCTTGCTAGGAGGGGACACTGAAGCTTTCTTT
cdr3_aa: CASSLLGGDTEAFF

clone_size: once
d_call: TRBD1
v_call: TRBV2
j_call: TRBJ1-1
cdr3_nt: TGTGCCAGCACCACAAGACAGGGTAGCGGCACTGAAGCTTTCTTT
cdr3_aa: CASTTRQGSGTEAFF

clone_size: -
d_call: TRBD2
v_call: TRBV27
j_call: TRBJ2-3
cdr3_nt: TGTGCCAGCAGTTACAGGACTAGTCAAGATACGCAGTATTTT
cdr3_aa: CASSYRTSQDTQYF

clone_size: -
d_call: -
v_call: TRBV7-9
j_call: TRBJ2-5
cdr3_nt: TGTGCCAGCAGCATTAGTGAGACCCAGTACTTC
cdr3_aa: CASSISETQYF

clone_size: -
d_call: -
v_call: TRBV10-1
j_call: TRBJ1-1
cdr3_nt: TGCGCCAGCAGTGCTAGCGCTAAGAACACTGAAGCTTTCTTT
cdr3_aa: CASSASAKNTEAFF

clone_size: -
d_call: -
v_call: TRBV6-1
j_call: TRBJ1-3
cdr3_nt: TGTGCCAGCAGTGAGGCAGGGAGGTACTCTGGAAACACCATATATTTT
cdr3_aa: CASSEAGRYSGNTIYF

clone_size: -
d_call: TRBD2
v_call: TRBV7-9
j_call: TRBJ2-7
cdr3_nt: TGTGCCAGCAGCTTTTTAGCGGGGGTTCCCTACGAGCAGTACTTC
cdr3_aa: CASSFLAGVPYEQYF

clone_size: -
d_call: TRBD2
v_call: TRBV6-6
j_call: TRBJ2-3
cdr3_nt: TGTGCCAGCAGTTACTGGGCGGGAGGGAGCACAGATACGCAGTATTTT
cdr3_aa: CASSYWAGGSTDTQYF

clone_size: -
d_call: TRBD1
v_call: TRBV28
j_call: TRBJ1-1
cdr3_nt: TGTGCCAGCAGTCCCTGGACAGGGACGGTGAACACTGAAGCTTTCTTT
cdr3_aa: CASSPWTGTVNTEAFF

clone_size: -
d_call: TRBD1
v_call: TRBV7-9
j_call: TRBJ1-4
cdr3_nt: TGTGCCAGCAGCACGCACCCCGGGACAGGTCCAACTAATGAAAAACTGTTTTTT
cdr3_aa: CASSTHPGTGPTNEKLFF

clone_size: -
d_call: TRBD2
v_call: TRBV7-2
j_call: TRBJ2-7
cdr3_nt: TGTGCCAGCAGCTTAGCCGAGCGGGAGAAGGGCGGGGGACTACAGGAGCAGTACTTC
cdr3_aa: CASSLAEREKGGGLQEQYF

clone_size: -
d_call: TRBD1
v_call: TRBV5-1
j_call: TRBJ1-4
cdr3_nt: TGCGCCAGCAGCTCGCTCAGGGGGGACTATGAAAAACTGTTTTTT
cdr3_aa: CASSSLRGDYEKLFF

clone_size: -
d_call: -
v_call: TRBV7-8
j_call: TRBJ2-5
cdr3_nt: TGTGCCAGCAGCTTAGCGCGGGCAGACCAAGAGACCCAGTACTTC
cdr3_aa: CASSLARADQETQYF

clone_size: -
d_call: -
v_call: TRBV30
j_call: TRBJ2-3
cdr3_nt: TGTGCCTGGAGCCGAGACAGGACAAGAGAAGATACGCAGTATTTT
cdr3_aa: CAWSRDRTREDTQYF

clone_size: -
d_call: -
v_call: TRBV29-1
j_call: TRBJ2-2
cdr3_nt: TGCAGCGTTTGGGCTAGCCCGAACACCGGGGAGCTGTTTTTT
cdr3_aa: CSVWASPNTGELFF

clone_size: -
d_call: -
v_call: TRBV13
j_call: TRBJ1-2
cdr3_nt: TGTGCCAGCAGCACTACAGGCTATGGCTACACCTTC
cdr3_aa: CASSTTGYGYTF

clone_size: -
d_call: TRBD1
v_call: TRBV18
j_call: TRBJ2-5
cdr3_nt: TGTGCCAGCTCCCCCCCGACAGGGGCCAAGGAGCAGTACTTC
cdr3_aa: CASSPPTGAKEQYF

clone_size: -
d_call: TRBD1
v_call: TRBV10-3
j_call: TRBJ1-2
cdr3_nt: TGTGCCATCACCAGGACAGGGGTTAACTATGGCTACACCTTC
cdr3_aa: CAITRTGVNYGYTF

clone_size: few
d_call: TRBD1
v_call: TRBV11-3
j_call: TRBJ1-2
cdr3_nt: TGTGCCAGCAGTCCCACAGGGGCTGGCTATGGCTACACCTTC
cdr3_aa: CASSPTGAGYGYTF

clone_size: -
d_call: TRBD1
v_call: TRBV28
j_call: TRBJ1-5
cdr3_nt: TGTGCCAGCAGGATGACAGGGAATCAGCCCCAGCATTTT
cdr3_aa: CASRMTGNQPQHF

clone_size: -
d_call: -
v_call: TRBV19
j_call: TRBJ2-3
cdr3_nt: TGTGCCATCTCGGACACGTACACAGATACGCAGTATTTT
cdr3_aa: CAISDTYTDTQYF

clone_size: -
d_call: -
v_call: TRBV20-1
j_call: TRBJ2-2
cdr3_nt: TGCAGTGTTCAGTCGGGCGGGGAGCTGTTTTTT
cdr3_aa: CSVQSGGELFF

clone_size: -
d_call: -
v_call: TRBV25-1
j_call: TRBJ2-4
cdr3_nt: TGTGCCAGCAGTGCAGGGGACATTCAGTACTTC
cdr3_aa: CASSAGDIQYF

clone_size: few
d_call: -
v_call: TRBV2
j_call: TRBJ1-1
cdr3_nt: TGTGCCAGCAGTGGATGGGGCATGAACACTGAAGCTTTCTTT
cdr3_aa: CASSGWGMNTEAFF

clone_size: -
d_call: TRBD2
v_call: TRBV9
j_call: TRBJ2-5
cdr3_nt: TGTGCCAGCAGCACACGGGGGGGAGAGACCCAGTACTTC
cdr3_aa: CASSTRGGETQYF

clone_size: -
d_call: TRBD2
v_call: TRBV30
j_call: TRBJ2-1
cdr3_nt: TGTGCCTGGGCGGGACTAGCGGGAGGGCCAAGCTCCTACAATGAGCAGTTCTTC
cdr3_aa: CAWAGLAGGPSSYNEQFF

clone_size: -
d_call: -
v_call: TRBV7-2
j_call: TRBJ2-1
cdr3_nt: TGTGCCAGCAGCCCCGAATGGAGGGACAGCACTAACAATGAGCAGTTCTTC
cdr3_aa: CASSPEWRDSTNNEQFF

clone_size: -
d_call: TRBD2
v_call: TRBV10-2
j_call: TRBJ2-5
cdr3_nt: TGCGCCAGCATGCGGGGGGGCCAGGAGACCCAGTACTTC
cdr3_aa: CASMRGGQETQYF

clone_size: -
d_call: TRBD1
v_call: TRBV11-3
j_call: TRBJ1-2
cdr3_nt: TGTGCCAGCAGCACCCGGGACAGGGCTGGCTACACCTTC
cdr3_aa: CASSTRDRAGYTF

clone_size: -
d_call: TRBD2
v_call: TRBV30
j_call: TRBJ2-5
cdr3_nt: TGTGCCTGGACTAGGTTGCGGGGGCAAGAGACCCAGTACTTC
cdr3_aa: CAWTRLRGQETQYF

clone_size: -
d_call: -
v_call: TRBV6-1
j_call: TRBJ1-2
cdr3_nt: TGTGCCAGCAGTGAAGACGGGACACTTAACTATGGCTACACCTTC
cdr3_aa: CASSEDGTLNYGYTF

clone_size: -
d_call: -
v_call: TRBV7-9
j_call: TRBJ1-5
cdr3_nt: TGTGCCAGCAGCTTATTCGATCAGCCCCAGCATTTT
cdr3_aa: CASSLFDQPQHF

clone_size: -
d_call: TRBD2
v_call: TRBV19
j_call: TRBJ2-3
cdr3_nt: TGTGCCAGTAGAGAACGTGGGAGGGCAGATACGCAGTATTTT
cdr3_aa: CASRERGRADTQYF

clone_size: -
d_call: -
v_call: TRBV5-6
j_call: TRBJ2-7
cdr3_nt: TGTGCCAGCAGCTTGGGGCCTAGCCGCCGAACCTACGAGCAGTACTTC
cdr3_aa: CASSLGPSRRTYEQYF

clone_size: -
d_call: TRBD1
v_call: TRBV7-7
j_call: TRBJ2-5
cdr3_nt: TGTGCCAGCAGCTCGGGACAGCAAGAGACCCAGTACTTC
cdr3_aa: CASSSGQQETQYF

clone_size: -
d_call: -
v_call: TRBV10-3
j_call: TRBJ1-1
cdr3_nt: TGTGCCATCAGTGAGGAGGGTTTGAACACTGAAGCTTTCTTT
cdr3_aa: CAISEEGLNTEAFF

clone_size: -
d_call: TRBD1
v_call: TRBV10-3
j_call: TRBJ1-2
cdr3_nt: TGTGCCATCAGTGAGTCCGGGGGACAGAGTAACTATGGCTACACCTTC
cdr3_aa: CAISESGGQSNYGYTF

clone_size: -
d_call: -
v_call: TRBV7-2
j_call: TRBJ2-5
cdr3_nt: TGTGCCAGCAGCTTAGTGTCAGGGTTCGAGACCCAGTACTTC
cdr3_aa: CASSLVSGFETQYF

clone_size: -
d_call: -
v_call: TRBV5-1
j_call: TRBJ2-7
cdr3_nt: TGCGCCAGCAGCTTAACGCCAGTCTCCTACGAGCAGTACTTC
cdr3_aa: CASSLTPVSYEQYF

clone_size: -
d_call: TRBD1
v_call: TRBV11-3
j_call: TRBJ1-3
cdr3_nt: TGTGCCAGCAGCCCCAGCAGGGGGACTGGAAACACCATATATTTT
cdr3_aa: CASSPSRGTGNTIYF

clone_size: -
d_call: TRBD1
v_call: TRBV7-2
j_call: TRBJ1-4
cdr3_nt: TGTGCCAGCAGCTTAGACAGGGGTAATGAAAAACTGTTTTTT
cdr3_aa: CASSLDRGNEKLFF

clone_size: -
d_call: TRBD2
v_call: TRBV4-2
j_call: TRBJ2-7
cdr3_nt: TGTGCCAGCAGCCAAGGGGACTACTCAACCTACGAGCAGTACTTC
cdr3_aa: CASSQGDYSTYEQYF

clone_size: -
d_call: TRBD1
v_call: TRBV27
j_call: TRBJ2-7
cdr3_nt: TGTGCCAGCAGTCCGGGACAGGGGGGCTACGAGCAGTACTTC
cdr3_aa: CASSPGQGGYEQYF

clone_size: -
d_call: -
v_call: TRBV28
j_call: TRBJ1-1
cdr3_nt: TGTGCCGGCAGTCCTCCCCAGGGGAACACTGAAGCTTTCTTT
cdr3_aa: CAGSPPQGNTEAFF

clone_size: once
d_call: TRBD2
v_call: TRBV18
j_call: TRBJ2-3
cdr3_nt: TGTGCCAGCTCACCGCCCTCTGGGCGGGGGGGCCTCAATTTT
cdr3_aa: CASSPPSGRGGLNF